This T cell receptor beta chain was profiled in a study of blood T cells in healthy people across ages. Study conclusions and caveats: Researchers report that TCR beta diversity correlated strongly with naive T cell percentage. A greater number of naive CD4+ cells and higher diversity distinguished long-lived donors from aged donors.

The CDR3 is made up of 14 amino acids. CDR1 SGHRS and CDR2 YFSETQ come from the germline V gene. Trimming removed 4 bases from V and 1 base from J, with 11 bases in between. This clonotype occurred a few times. Its antigen is not known. The second PCR ran about 6 to 12 cycles with a sample-barcoded 5' primer and J-beta primers. Template switching added a 12-random-nucleotide identifier to every cDNA molecule. Samples each returned at least 3 million CDR3-containing paired-end reads. Each CDR3 protein is one row after TCRdb ran MiXCR on the 5' RACE reads. In the table there are around 990,000 distinct CDR3 sequences, 35% to 40% of which are singletons.

This chain uses TRBV5-1 with TRBJ2-5; D call uncertain. This TCR derives from a man aged 18 to 35 in good health. Sequencing used blood. The CDR3 region has the DNA TGCGCCAGCAGCCCCGGCGAAACCCAAGAGACCCAGTACTTC. Amino acids: CASSPGETQETQYF.